The next 31 T cell receptor beta chains were all read from a single sample in a study of blood T cells in healthy people across ages. PCR was performed a second time for 7 to 11 cycles using a sample-barcoded 5' primer and a J-beta primer mix. TCRdb reanalysed the 5' RACE reads using MiXCR and keeps one entry per CDR3 protein. This table has 1.5 million to 2 million distinct CDR3 sequences, about 31% appearing once. Sequencing was done on a sample of blood. Receptor source: a woman in her 30s in good health.

This clonotype has a count of ten or more. The chain joins TRBV7-9 to TRBJ2-7; possibly TRBD2 for D (6 bases). In germline, CDR1 is SEHNR, CDR2 FQNEAQ (reference sequence). Trimming took 4 bases from V and 6 from J, leaving 16 bases between them. The CDR3 runs to 14 residues. CDR3 protein: CASSSPGLLREQYF. The CDR3 DNA sequence: TGTGCCAGCAGCTCTCCGGGACTTCTTCGCGAGCAGTACTTC. Full variable domain (outside the CDR3, taken from reference TRBV7-9 and TRBJ2-7): DTGVSQNPRHKITKRGQNVTFRCDPISEHNRLYWYRQTLGQGPEFLTYFQNEAQLEKSRLLSDRFSAERPKGSFSTLEIQRTEQGDSAMYLCASSSPGLLREQYFGPGTRLTVT.

J is TRBJ1-1 and V is TRBV25-1; a possible D gene is TRBD1 (5 bases). CDR3 length: 14 amino acids. V lost 2 bases and J lost 3, with 10 bases in between. Germline-derived CDR1 and CDR2 are MGHDK and SYGVNS. The CDR3 region is CASSEEGAYTEAFF. The CDR3 DNA sequence: TGTGCCAGCAGTGAAGAAGGGGCGTACACTGAAGCTTTCTTT.

J is TRBJ2-1 and V is TRBV11-2; 7 bases line up with TRBD2. Germline V gives CDR1 SGHAT, CDR2 FQNNGV. The CDR3 consists of 16 residues. V trimming: 7 bases; J trimming: 4 bases; junction bases outside the gene matches: 13. The CDR3 is CASTRVPSGNYNEQFF. The CDR3 nucleotides read TGTGCCAGCACCCGAGTCCCCAGCGGGAATTACAATGAGCAGTTCTTC.

The chain uses TRBV5-1 and TRBJ2-6; D gene ambiguous. CDR1 is SGHRS, CDR2 YFSETQ, per germline. V was cut by 7 bases and J by 1 base, with 15 bases left in between. The CDR3 spans 16 residues. DNA for the CDR3: TGCGCCAGCCTTTTTTTTCCCGGTTCTGGGGCCAACGTCCTGACTTTC. It yields the protein CASLFFPGSGANVLTF.

This clonotype was picked up a small number of times. The CDR3 sequence is CASSVGLAGTHYEQYF. DNA for the CDR3: TGTGCCAGCAGCGTGGGACTAGCGGGGACACACTACGAGCAGTACTTC. The V and J genes are TRBV7-8 and TRBJ2-7, with 13 bases identical to TRBD2. The CDR3 loop spans 16 amino acids. The germline V gene has CDR1 SGHVS and CDR2 FQNEAQ. J lost 3 bases, V lost 5 bases, and 7 bases had no gene match. The variable domain in full, completed from reference TRBV7-8 and TRBJ2-7, reads GAGVSQSPRYKVAKRGQDVALRCDPISGHVSLFWYQQALGQGPEFLTYFQNEAQLDKSGLPSDRFFAERPEGSVSTLKIQRTQQEDSAVYLCASSVGLAGTHYEQYFGPGTRLTVT.

V gene TRBV15 combines with J gene TRBJ2-3; D not certain. Trimming shortened V by 0 bases and J by 2 bases, and 9 bases separated the two germline ends. The CDR3 sequence is 15 residues long. Germline V gives CDR1 LNHNV, CDR2 YYDKDF (reference sequence). CDR3 protein: CATSRDGLTTDTQYF. The DNA for the CDR3 is TGTGCCACCAGCAGAGATGGCCTAACCACAGATACGCAGTATTTT.

V gene TRBV2 combines with J gene TRBJ2-3; a possible D gene is TRBD2 (6 bases). There are 14 residues in the CDR3. The ends were cut back, 6 bases at V and 6 bases at J, with 16 bases in the middle. Germline CDR1 reads SNHLY; CDR2 reads FYNNEI. The CDR3 loop is CASREAGSLDTQYF. CDR3 in DNA: TGTGCCAGCAGAGAGGCGGGGAGTTTGGATACGCAGTATTTT.

The chain has TRBV20-1 and TRBJ2-3; no firm D call. Germline V gene sequence: CDR1 DFQATT, CDR2 SNEGSKA (reference sequence). V lost 3 bases, J lost 9 bases, and 19 bases lay in between. The CDR3 is 14 residues long. The CDR3 DNA reads TGCAGTGCTAGTCAGGCCGTGGACCACAAAACGCAGTATTTT. Translating gives CSASQAVDHKTQYF.

The chain employs TRBV5-1 and TRBJ2-1; 8 nucleotides line up with TRBD1. This CDR3 comprises 15 residues. Germline V gene lookup returns CDR1 SGHRS and CDR2 YFSETQ. The ends lost 0 bases at V and 8 bases at J; junction bases unmatched: 7. CDR3 nucleotides: TGCGCCAGCAGCTTGGTTCCGACAGGGGCGCATGAGCAGTTCTTC. It yields the protein CASSLVPTGAHEQFF.

This clonotype was recorded a few times. The chain is built from TRBV20-1 and TRBJ2-5; 8 bases line up with TRBD2. Germline CDR1 and CDR2: DFQATT and SNEGSKA (reference sequence). J was trimmed by 5 bases and V by 7 bases; bases with no gene match: 9. This CDR3 has 13 amino acids. The CDR3 DNA reads as TGCAGTGTGCAAGCGGGGGCGGGGGAGACCCAGTACTTC. Protein sequence: CSVQAGAGETQYF.

The table lists this clonotype with a few counts. This chain joins TRBV27 and TRBJ1-1; the match to TRBD1 covers 7 bases. The CDR3 has 16 residues. CDR1 is MNHEY, CDR2 SMNVEV, per germline (reference sequence). V shed 6 bases and J 7 bases; nucleotides not matched to a gene: 17. The CDR3 nucleotides are TGTGCCAGCAGCCTGACCCGGGACAGCCCCGTATATGAAGCTTTCTTT. Translation: CASSLTRDSPVYEAFF.

This clonotype has a count of ten or more. The V gene is TRBV15, the J gene TRBJ2-5; D not certain. V was shortened by 0 bases and J by 1 base, with 6 bases between the two germline ends. In germline, CDR1 is LNHNV, CDR2 YYDKDF (reference sequence). This CDR3 is 14 amino acids long. This CDR3 reads CATSRDRSQETQYF. The CDR3 DNA reads as TGTGCCACCAGCAGAGACCGGAGCCAAGAGACCCAGTACTTC.

V usage is TRBV5-6 and J usage is TRBJ2-1, with 10 bases matching TRBD2. J was trimmed by 10 bases and V by 1 base; bases with no gene match: 11. This CDR3 region has 16 residues. Germline CDR1 reads SGHDT; CDR2 reads YYEEEE. Here the CDR3 reads CASSLFPSGRSGEQFF. CDR3 in DNA: TGTGCCAGCAGCTTGTTCCCTAGCGGGAGATCGGGGGAGCAGTTCTTC.

The chain employs TRBV2 and TRBJ2-7; 7 positions agree with TRBD1. The V and J ends lost 6 bases and 3 bases, in that order; junction bases with no gene match: 5. CDR1 SNHLY and CDR2 FYNNEI come from the germline V gene. The CDR3 consists of 13 residues. This chain's CDR3 is CASRTGTDYEQYF. CDR3 nucleotide sequence: TGTGCCAGCAGGACCGGGACAGACTACGAGCAGTACTTC.

At least ten counts were recorded for this clonotype. This sequence joins TRBV20-1 and TRBJ2-5; 7 bases agree with TRBD1. The CDR3 has 14 amino acids. Trimming cost V 6 bases and J 4 bases; bases outside gene matches: 11. From germline, CDR1 is DFQATT and CDR2 SNEGSKA (reference sequence). The CDR3 coding sequence is TGCAGTGCCTCACTAACTACAGGGGTAGAGACCCAGTACTTC. Translated, it gives CSASLTTGVETQYF.

The count of this clonotype is one. This chain joins TRBV4-1 and TRBJ2-1, with 8 nucleotides matching TRBD1. Germline CDR1 is MGHRA and CDR2 is YSYEKL. The CDR3 is 15 amino acids. The V gene end was trimmed by 3 bases and the J gene end by 3 bases; junction bases not matched to a gene: 4. CDR3 sequence reads: CASSHGQGRYNEQFF. The DNA of the CDR3 is TGCGCCAGCAGCCACGGACAGGGCCGCTACAATGAGCAGTTCTTC.

The J gene is TRBJ2-3, the V gene TRBV18; D perhaps matches TRBD2 (5 bases). V lost 5 bases to trimming and J lost 2 bases, with 14 bases between them. CDR1 KGHSH and CDR2 LQKENI come from the germline V gene. This CDR3 is 15 amino acids long. The CDR3 spells CASSLSGIDTDTQYF. CDR3 DNA: TGTGCCAGCTCATTATCCGGGATAGACACAGATACGCAGTATTTT. The whole variable domain, remainder taken from reference TRBV18 and TRBJ2-3, is NAGVMQNPRHLVRRRGQEARLRCSPMKGHSHVYWYRQLPEEGLKFMVYLQKENIIDESGMPKERFSAEFPKEGPSILRIQQVVRGDSAAYFCASSLSGIDTDTQYFGPGTRLTVL.

V usage is TRBV30 and J usage is TRBJ1-4; maybe TRBD1 (6 bases). The V end lost 1 base, the J end lost 6 bases, and 18 bases lay between the germline ends. The CDR3 contains 16 residues. In germline, CDR1 is GTSNPN, CDR2 SVGIG (reference sequence). CDR3 nucleotides: TGTGCCTGGAGTGGCCTCGTCGCAGGGGAAGATGAAAAACTGTTTTTT. Protein product: CAWSGLVAGEDEKLFF.

For this clonotype: A junction boundary mismatches the germline segment, possibly from a read error. The chain uses TRBV20-1 and TRBJ2-3; 9 bases match TRBD2. CDR3 length: 16 residues. Germline-derived CDR1 and CDR2 are DFQATT and SNEGSKA (reference sequence). CDR3 residues: CSVRVLMTSGADTQYF. For the CDR3, the DNA is TGCAGTGTTAGAGTACTCATGACTAGCGGCGCAGATACGCAGTATTTT.

The chain carries TRBV27 and TRBJ2-5; no definite D call. V was cut by 3 bases and J by 11 bases, with 16 bases left in between. Germline V CDR1 and CDR2: MNHEY, SMNVEV (reference sequence). This CDR3 region has 13 residues. The CDR3 reads CASSFSTPPKQYF. The CDR3 DNA reads as TGTGCCAGCAGTTTCAGTACTCCGCCCAAGCAGTACTTC.

The chain couples TRBV9 to TRBJ2-1; 12 bases fit TRBD2. CDR1 is SGDLS and CDR2 is YYNGEE in the germline V gene. The CDR3 extends over 15 amino acids. The J segment lost 2 bases and the V segment lost 7 bases, leaving 4 bases of the junction unmatched. CDR3 sequence: CASATSGGPYNEQFF. As DNA, the CDR3 is TGTGCCAGCGCCACTAGCGGGGGGCCCTACAATGAGCAGTTCTTC.

This clonotype was picked up a small number of times. This chain links TRBV4-1 with TRBJ1-6; TRBD1 aligns across 8 bases. The CDR3 is 14 residues long. The ends lost 4 bases at V and 10 bases at J; junction bases unmatched: 6. The V gene's germline CDR1 is MGHRA and CDR2 YSYEKL. The chain's CDR3 is CASSPDRVGSPLHF. In DNA form, the CDR3 reads TGCGCCAGCAGCCCGGACAGGGTAGGGTCACCCCTCCACTTT.

There are many counts of this clonotype. V and J are TRBV20-1 and TRBJ2-7; no definite D call. The V gene's germline CDR1 is DFQATT and CDR2 SNEGSKA (reference sequence). V shed 5 bases and J shed 2 bases, with 19 bases lying between them. CDR3 length: 15 amino acids. CDR3 nucleotide sequence: TGCAGTGCTCCAAATTCTGATTTGGGCCCCTACGAGCAGTACTTC. Translating gives CSAPNSDLGPYEQYF.

For this clonotype: This may arise from a read error, as a much more abundant clone is one base away. The J gene is TRBJ2-7, the V gene TRBV29-1; 13 nucleotides agree with TRBD2. Germline V CDR1 and CDR2: SQVTM, ANQGSEA. V was clipped by 6 bases and J by 6 bases; unmatched bases: 8. The CDR3 extends over 14 amino acids. The CDR3 spells CSVVGTSGICEQYF. The CDR3 DNA reads TGCAGCGTCGTAGGGACTAGCGGGATCTGCGAGCAGTACTTC.

This clonotype has a single count. The rearrangement joins TRBV9 to TRBJ2-5; 7 bases are a match to TRBD1. Germline-derived CDR1 and CDR2 are SGDLS and YYNGEE. The CDR3 consists of 16 residues. Trimming cost V 0 bases and J 0 bases; bases outside gene matches: 5. CDR3 protein: CASSVEGGRYQETQYF. The CDR3 DNA reads as TGTGCCAGCAGCGTAGAAGGGGGCCGGTACCAAGAGACCCAGTACTTC.

Only a few counts were recorded for this clonotype. The V gene is TRBV5-8, the J gene TRBJ1-2; D is unclear. V lost 4 bases to trimming and J lost 6 bases, with 19 bases between them. Germline V gives CDR1 SGHTS, CDR2 YDEGEE. There are 15 residues in the CDR3. CDR3 loop: CASSDPGFSSNGYTF. CDR3 bases: TGTGCCAGCAGCGACCCTGGGTTTTCTTCTAATGGCTACACCTTC. The complete variable domain, with remaining parts taken from reference TRBV5-8 and TRBJ1-2, reads EAGVTQSPTHLIKTRGQQATLRCSPISGHTSVYWYQQALGLGLQFLLWYDEGEERNRGNFPPRFSGRQFPNYSSELNVNALELEDSALYLCASSDPGFSSNGYTFGSGTRLTVV.

The table lists this clonotype with a few counts. The V call is TRBV15, the J call TRBJ1-6; D unresolved. Trimming pared 0 bases from V and 7 bases from J, leaving 7 bases between. The V gene's germline CDR1 is LNHNV and CDR2 YYDKDF (reference sequence). The CDR3 is 14 amino acids. DNA of the CDR3: TGTGCCACCAGCAGAGAGTTGGCGAATTCACCCCTCCACTTT. Protein sequence: CATSRELANSPLHF.

The chain carries TRBV6-5 and TRBJ2-5; 7 nucleotides agree with TRBD1. Judging by the DNA end, TRBJ2-7 fits better; the J call may be wrong. The germline gives CDR1 MNHEY, CDR2 SVGAGI. CDR3 size: 14 residues. CDR3 residues: CASSPGQSYYEQYF. In nucleotides, the CDR3 is TGTGCCAGCAGTCCGGGACAGTCGTACTACGAGCAGTACTTC.

This clonotype appeared a few times. The chain carries TRBV7-6 and TRBJ2-3, with D possibly TRBD2 on 7 matching bases. The V gene's germline CDR1 is SGHVS and CDR2 FNYEAQ. The CDR3 is 15 amino acids. Trimming took off 4 bases at V and 2 bases at J, with 13 bases between the two ends. CDR3 loop: CASSSLGGVTDTQYF. The CDR3 DNA sequence: TGTGCCAGCAGCTCCCTAGGGGGGGTCACAGATACGCAGTATTTT.

This chain links TRBV3-1 with TRBJ1-4; D is undetermined. The germline V gene has CDR1 LGHDT and CDR2 YNNKEL (reference sequence). This CDR3 contains 14 residues. Trimming pared 4 bases from V and 8 bases from J, leaving 14 bases between. CDR3 residues: CASSPSGPGEKLFF. The CDR3 bases are TGTGCCAGCAGCCCGTCCGGACCGGGGGAAAAACTGTTTTTT.

The gene calls are TRBV9 and TRBJ2-5, with 8 positions matching TRBD2. Germline V gives CDR1 SGDLS, CDR2 YYNGEE. The CDR3 has 16 residues. Unmatched junction bases numbered 7, after V lost 0 bases and J lost 3 bases. The CDR3 DNA reads TGTGCCAGCAGCGTAGACCCCCAGCGGGGGAAAGAGACCCAGTACTTC. It yields the protein CASSVDPQRGKETQYF.